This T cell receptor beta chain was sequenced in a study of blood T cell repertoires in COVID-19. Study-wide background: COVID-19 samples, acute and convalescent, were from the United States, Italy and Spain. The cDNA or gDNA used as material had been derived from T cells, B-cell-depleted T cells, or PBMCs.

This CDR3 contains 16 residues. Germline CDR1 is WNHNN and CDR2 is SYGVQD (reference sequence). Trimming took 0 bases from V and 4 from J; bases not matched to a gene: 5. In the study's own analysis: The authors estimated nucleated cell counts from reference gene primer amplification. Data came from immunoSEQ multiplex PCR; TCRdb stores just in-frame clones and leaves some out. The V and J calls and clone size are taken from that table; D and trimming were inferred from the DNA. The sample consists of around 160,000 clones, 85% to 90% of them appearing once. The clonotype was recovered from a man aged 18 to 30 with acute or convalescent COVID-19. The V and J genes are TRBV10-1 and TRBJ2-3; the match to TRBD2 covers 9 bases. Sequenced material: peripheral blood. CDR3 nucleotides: TGCGCCAGCAGTGAGTCGCTAGCGGGGTCCGCAGATACGCAGTATTTT. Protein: CASSESLAGSADTQYF.